The source of this T cell receptor beta chain is a study of beta chain features in type 1 diabetes. A sort by CD45RO/CCR7/CD25/CD127/CD95/CD27 yielded CD4+ naive, central memory, regulatory and stem cell-like memory cells. Notes on the study in general: All four CD4+ subsets from Type 1 diabetes patients carried moderately but significantly shorter TCRB CDR3s.

The CDR3 length is 13 residues. V was trimmed by 2 bases and J by 6 bases, leaving 7 bases between them. The V gene's germline CDR1 is LGHNA and CDR2 YNFKEQ. Notes on this clone: No antigen is known for it.

The whole isolated RNA underwent reverse transcription, so sequencing captured expressed TCRB transcripts. Sequencing was performed with immunoSEQ multiplex PCR; in TCRdb, only in-frame clones are kept and a portion is missing. The data contain some 240,000 clones, under 20% of them seen just once; the ten biggest clones take up roughly 0.08%. The sequence was obtained from a man under 40 with type 1 diabetes. The specimen was naive CD4+ T cells from blood. V is TRBV4-2 and J is TRBJ2-2; TRBD1 might be the D (6 bases). In DNA form, the CDR3 reads TGTGCCAGCAGCCAATCAGGGGCCGGGGAGCTGTTTTTT. As protein: CASSQSGAGELFF.